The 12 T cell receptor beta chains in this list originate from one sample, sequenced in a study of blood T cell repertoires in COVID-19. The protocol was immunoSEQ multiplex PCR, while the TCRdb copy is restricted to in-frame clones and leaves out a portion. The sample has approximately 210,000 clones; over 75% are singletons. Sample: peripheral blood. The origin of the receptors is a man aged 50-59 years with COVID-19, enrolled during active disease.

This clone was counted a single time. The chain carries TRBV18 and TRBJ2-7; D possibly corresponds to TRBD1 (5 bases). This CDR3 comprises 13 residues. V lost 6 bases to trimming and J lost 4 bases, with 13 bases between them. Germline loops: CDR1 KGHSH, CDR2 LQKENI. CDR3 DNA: TGTGCCAGCTCGCCGAACTCAGGGTACGAGCAGTACTTC. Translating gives CASSPNSGYEQYF. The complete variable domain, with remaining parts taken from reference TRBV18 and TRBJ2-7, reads NAGVMQNPRHLVRRRGQEARLRCSPMKGHSHVYWYRQLPEEGLKFMVYLQKENIIDESGMPKERFSAEFPKEGPSILRIQQVVRGDSAAYFCASSPNSGYEQYFGPGTRLTVT.

CDR3 residues: CASSMNLRGGVTSGANVLTF. As DNA, the CDR3 is TGTGCCAGTAGTATGAACCTCCGTGGGGGCGTAACGTCTGGGGCCAACGTCCTGACTTTC. V usage is TRBV19 and J usage is TRBJ2-6, with D perhaps TRBD1 (6 bases). V lost 3 bases, J lost 1 base, and 22 bases lay in between. The CDR3 covers 20 residues. Germline CDR1 is LNHDA and CDR2 is SQIVND (reference sequence).

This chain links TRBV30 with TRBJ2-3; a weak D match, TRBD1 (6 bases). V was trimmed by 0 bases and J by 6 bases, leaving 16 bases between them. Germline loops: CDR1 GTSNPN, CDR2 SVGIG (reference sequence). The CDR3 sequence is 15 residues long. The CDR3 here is CAWSVGAAYRDTQYF. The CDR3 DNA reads TGTGCCTGGAGTGTGGGGGCGGCCTACCGGGATACGCAGTATTTT.

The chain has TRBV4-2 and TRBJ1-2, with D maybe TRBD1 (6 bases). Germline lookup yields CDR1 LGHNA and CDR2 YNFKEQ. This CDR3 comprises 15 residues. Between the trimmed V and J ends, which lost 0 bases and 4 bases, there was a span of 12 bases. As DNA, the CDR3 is TGTGCCAGCAGCCAAGATGCGGGGGGCGGCTATGGCTACACCTTC. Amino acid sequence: CASSQDAGGGYGYTF.

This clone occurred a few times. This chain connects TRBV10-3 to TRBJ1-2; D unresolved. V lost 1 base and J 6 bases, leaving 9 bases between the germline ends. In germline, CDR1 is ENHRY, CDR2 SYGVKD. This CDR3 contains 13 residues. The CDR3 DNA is TGTGCCATCAGTGAGTTAACGGAGAATGGCTACACCTTC. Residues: CAISELTENGYTF.

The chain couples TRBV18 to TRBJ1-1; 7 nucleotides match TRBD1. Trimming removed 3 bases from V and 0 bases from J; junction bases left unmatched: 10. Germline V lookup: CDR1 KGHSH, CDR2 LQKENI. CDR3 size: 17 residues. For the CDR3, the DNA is TGTGCCAGCTCACCGCCCAGACAGGGAGGAATGAACACTGAAGCTTTCTTT. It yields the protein CASSPPRQGGMNTEAFF.

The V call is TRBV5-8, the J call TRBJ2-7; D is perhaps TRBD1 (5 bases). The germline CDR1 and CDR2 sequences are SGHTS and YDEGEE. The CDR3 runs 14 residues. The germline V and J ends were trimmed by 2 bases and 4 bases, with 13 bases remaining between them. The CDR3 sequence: CASSLDSVLYEQYF. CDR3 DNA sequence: TGTGCCAGCAGCTTAGACAGCGTTTTATACGAGCAGTACTTC.

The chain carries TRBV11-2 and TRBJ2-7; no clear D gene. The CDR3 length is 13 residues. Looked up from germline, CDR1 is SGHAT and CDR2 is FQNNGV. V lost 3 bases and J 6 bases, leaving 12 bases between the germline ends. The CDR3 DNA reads TGTGCCAGCAGCTTTTTAATGTCCGGCGAGCAGTACTTC. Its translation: CASSFLMSGEQYF.

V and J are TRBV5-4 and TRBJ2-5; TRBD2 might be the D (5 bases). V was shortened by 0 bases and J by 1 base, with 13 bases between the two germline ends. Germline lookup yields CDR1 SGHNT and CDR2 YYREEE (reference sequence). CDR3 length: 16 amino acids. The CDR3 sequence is CASSLVGRRTQETQYF. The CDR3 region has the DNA TGTGCCAGCAGCTTGGTGGGCAGGAGGACCCAAGAGACCCAGTACTTC.

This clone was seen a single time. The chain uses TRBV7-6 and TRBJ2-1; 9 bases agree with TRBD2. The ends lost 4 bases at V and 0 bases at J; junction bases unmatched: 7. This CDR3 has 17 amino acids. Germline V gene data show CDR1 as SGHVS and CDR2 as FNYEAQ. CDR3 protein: CASSSLAGLSSYNEQFF. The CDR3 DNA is TGTGCCAGCAGCTCTCTAGCGGGGTTAAGCTCCTACAATGAGCAGTTCTTC.

The CDR3 protein is CSSAPTGKGPQHF. The CDR3 DNA follows: TGCAGCTCAGCCCCGACAGGGAAGGGACCCCAGCATTTT. The chain links TRBV29-1 to TRBJ1-5; TRBD1 matches 7 bases. J gave up 10 bases and V 8 bases, and 14 bases lay outside the gene matches. Germline V CDR1 and CDR2: SQVTM, ANQGSEA. The CDR3 extends over 13 amino acids. The full variable domain, with the rest looked up from reference TRBV29-1 and TRBJ1-5, is SAVISQKPSRDICQRGTSLTIQCQVDSQVTMMFWYRQQPGQSLTLIATANQGSEATYESGFVIDKFPISRPNLTFSTLTVSNMSPEDSSIYLCSSAPTGKGPQHFGDGTRLSIL.

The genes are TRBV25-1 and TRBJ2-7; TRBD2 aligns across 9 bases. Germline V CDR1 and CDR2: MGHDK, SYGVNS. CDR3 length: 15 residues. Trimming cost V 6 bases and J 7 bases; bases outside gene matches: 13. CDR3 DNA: TGTGCCAGCAGCAAAGCGGCTAGCGGGACGGGTGAGCAGTACTTC. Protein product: CASSKAASGTGEQYF.